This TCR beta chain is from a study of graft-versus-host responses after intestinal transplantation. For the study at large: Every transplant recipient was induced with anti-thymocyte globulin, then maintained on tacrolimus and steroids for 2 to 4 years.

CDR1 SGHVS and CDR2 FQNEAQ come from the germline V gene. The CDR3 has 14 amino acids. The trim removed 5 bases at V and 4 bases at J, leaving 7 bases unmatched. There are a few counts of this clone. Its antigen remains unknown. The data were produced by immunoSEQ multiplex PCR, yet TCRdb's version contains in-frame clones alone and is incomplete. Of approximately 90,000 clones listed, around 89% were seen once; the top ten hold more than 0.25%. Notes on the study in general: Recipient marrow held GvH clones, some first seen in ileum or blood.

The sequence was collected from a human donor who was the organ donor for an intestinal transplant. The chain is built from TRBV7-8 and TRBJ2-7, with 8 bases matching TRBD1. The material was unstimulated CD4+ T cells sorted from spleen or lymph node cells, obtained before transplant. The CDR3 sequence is CASSRGQGGYEQYF. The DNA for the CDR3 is TGTGCCAGCAGCCGTGGACAGGGTGGGTACGAGCAGTACTTC.